These 31 T cell receptor beta chains were all obtained from the same sample, sequenced in a study of blood T cell repertoires in COVID-19. The protocol was immunoSEQ multiplex PCR, while the TCRdb copy is restricted to in-frame clones and leaves out a portion. Among about 420,000 clones listed, about 90% were seen once. The material sequenced was peripheral blood. These receptors were taken from a man younger than 35 with COVID-19, enrolled during active disease.

V is TRBV19 and J is TRBJ2-1; TRBD1 agrees at 11 bases. The V and J ends lost 5 bases and 10 bases, in that order; junction bases with no gene match: 10. Germline CDR1 is LNHDA and CDR2 is SQIVND (reference sequence). The CDR3 is 15 residues long. The CDR3 region is CASSLRTGGPLEQFF. The CDR3 DNA is TGTGCCAGTAGTCTTAGGACAGGGGGCCCTTTGGAGCAGTTCTTC.

V is TRBV27 and J is TRBJ2-1; D may be TRBD2 (6 bases). V gave up 4 bases and J gave up 7 bases, with 14 bases separating them. CDR1 MNHEY and CDR2 SMNVEV come from the germline V gene (reference sequence). The CDR3 is 14 amino acids. CDR3: CASSSGVGGNEQFF. The CDR3 DNA sequence: TGTGCCAGCAGTTCGGGGGTTGGCGGGAATGAGCAGTTCTTC.

This sequence joins TRBV7-3 and TRBJ2-1; 8 bases fit TRBD2. This CDR3 has 16 amino acids. CDR1 is SGHTA and CDR2 is FQGTGA in the germline V gene. The ends lost 5 bases at V and 7 bases at J; junction bases unmatched: 13. The CDR3 DNA sequence: TGTGCCAGCAGCCTAAATAGCGGGGTCACGATTAATGAGCAGTTCTTC. Protein sequence: CASSLNSGVTINEQFF.

The chain employs TRBV7-2 and TRBJ2-1, with 7 bases fitting TRBD1. The germline V gene encodes CDR1 SGHTA and CDR2 FQGNSA. The CDR3 spans 14 residues. Unmatched junction bases numbered 6, after V lost 1 base and J lost 9 bases. This CDR3 reads CASSLGEGAREQFF. CDR3 DNA sequence: TGTGCCAGCAGCTTAGGCGAGGGGGCCCGTGAGCAGTTCTTC.

V usage is TRBV2 and J usage is TRBJ1-5; TRBD1 matches 8 bases. The CDR3 has 15 amino acids. J lost 2 bases, V lost 5 bases, and 5 bases had no gene match. Germline V gene sequence: CDR1 SNHLY, CDR2 FYNNEI. As DNA, the CDR3 is TGTGCCAGCAGTCTTCCAGGGGGCGGCAATCAGCCCCAGCATTTT. This sequence encodes CASSLPGGGNQPQHF. Full variable domain (outside the CDR3, taken from reference TRBV2 and TRBJ1-5): EPEVTQTPSHQVTQMGQEVILRCVPISNHLYFYWYRQILGQKVEFLVSFYNNEISEKSEIFDDQFSVERPDGSNFTLKIRSTKLEDSAMYFCASSLPGGGNQPQHFGDGTRLSIL.

The chain combines TRBV20-1 with TRBJ2-7; a possible D gene is TRBD1 (5 bases). This CDR3 region has 11 residues. V lost 3 bases and J 3 bases, leaving 6 bases between the germline ends. Germline CDR1 reads DFQATT; CDR2 reads SNEGSKA (reference sequence). The CDR3 bases are TGCAGTGCTAGCGACAGCTACGAGCAGTACTTC. This sequence encodes CSASDSYEQYF.

The rearrangement uses TRBV21-1 and TRBJ1-5; TRBD1, the D gene given by the table, was not confirmed from the DNA. TRBV21-1 is deemed a pseudogene. CDR3 size: 16 residues. CDR3 residues: CASSKVQGFRNQPQHF. CDR3 sequence (DNA): TGTGCCAGCAGCAAAGTACAGGGGTTTCGCAATCAGCCCCAGCATTTT.

This clone turned up a few times. The chain combines TRBV3-1 (or the pseudogene TRBV3-2) with TRBJ2-7; D gene unclear. Trimming removed 3 bases at V and 9 bases at J, with 9 bases between. The CDR3 is 11 amino acids. Germline CDR1 reads LGHDT; CDR2 reads YNNKEL (reference sequence). CDR3 nucleotides: TGTGCCAGCAGCCAGGCCCAACGGCAGTACTTC. This gives the protein CASSQAQRQYF.

Only one count was recorded for this clone. The V call is TRBV5-6, the J call TRBJ2-7; 7 bases agree with TRBD1. The junction had 2 bases not matched to a gene; V was cut back by 2 bases and J by 3 bases. CDR1 SGHDT and CDR2 YYEEEE come from the germline V gene. CDR3 size: 13 residues. In nucleotides, the CDR3 is TGTGCCAGCAGCTTTGGGGACAGCTACGAGCAGTACTTC. It codes for CASSFGDSYEQYF.

The chain couples TRBV7-2 to TRBJ2-3, with 9 bases that match TRBD2. The V gene end was trimmed by 5 bases and the J gene end by 7 bases; junction bases not matched to a gene: 4. The CDR3 runs to 13 residues. Germline V CDR1 and CDR2: SGHTA, FQGNSA. CDR3 region: CASSAGGPNTQYF. The CDR3 DNA reads as TGTGCCAGCAGCGCGGGGGGGCCCAATACGCAGTATTTT.

The chain uses TRBV7-2 and TRBJ2-3; a weak D match, TRBD1 (7 bases). Germline V gene sequence: CDR1 SGHTA, CDR2 FQGNSA. The CDR3 is made up of 15 amino acids. V lost 2 bases to trimming and J lost 3 bases, with 12 bases between them. CDR3 nucleotides: TGTGCCAGCAGCTTAAGGCAGGGGGGAACAGATACGCAGTATTTT. Encoded protein: CASSLRQGGTDTQYF. Based on the CDR3 plus reference TRBV7-2 and TRBJ2-3, the full variable domain is GAGVSQSPSNKVTEKGKDVELRCDPISGHTALYWYRQSLGQGLEFLIYFQGNSAPDKSGLPSDRFSAERTGGSVSTLTIQRTQQEDSAVYLCASSLRQGGTDTQYFGPGTRLTVL.

This chain connects TRBV9 to TRBJ2-7, with TRBD1 identical over 10 bases. Germline lookup yields CDR1 SGDLS and CDR2 YYNGEE. This CDR3 contains 15 residues. The trim removed 4 bases at V and 6 bases at J, leaving 10 bases unmatched. The CDR3 DNA is TGTGCCAGCAGCTCCCGGGACAGGGGAGAGGGCGAGCAGTACTTC. Translation gives CASSSRDRGEGEQYF.

The rearrangement links TRBV4-1 to TRBJ2-5; 10 bases align to TRBD2. This CDR3 contains 15 residues. The trim removed 1 base at V and 5 bases at J, leaving 4 bases unmatched. The germline CDR1 and CDR2 sequences are MGHRA and YSYEKL. This CDR3 reads CASSQGLAGEETQYF. In nucleotides, the CDR3 is TGCGCCAGCAGCCAAGGTCTAGCGGGAGAGGAGACCCAGTACTTC.

This chain uses TRBV5-1 with TRBJ2-1; D is unresolved. The germline V and J ends were trimmed by 0 bases and 11 bases, with 12 bases remaining between them. Germline-derived CDR1 and CDR2 are SGHRS and YFSETQ. The CDR3 is 13 residues long. The CDR3 loop is CASSLAESDKQFF. The CDR3 nucleotides read TGCGCCAGCAGCTTGGCCGAAAGCGATAAGCAGTTCTTC.

The chain recombines TRBV4-1 with TRBJ2-1, with TRBD2 as a possible D gene (5 bases). Trimming took 4 bases from V and 1 from J, leaving 17 bases between them. The CDR3 is made up of 17 amino acids. Germline CDR1 reads MGHRA; CDR2 reads YSYEKL. The CDR3 protein is CASSPYSDGDSYNEQFF. The CDR3 DNA follows: TGCGCCAGCAGCCCTTATTCGGACGGGGATTCCTACAATGAGCAGTTCTTC.

The count of this clone is one. The gene calls are TRBV13 and TRBJ2-7, with TRBD2 matching over 15 bases. The germline CDR1 and CDR2 sequences are PRHDT and FYEKMQ (reference sequence). The V segment lost 4 bases and the J segment 5 bases; nucleotides outside the gene matches: 12. The CDR3 consists of 18 residues. CDR3 sequence: CASSSSMGTSGRFDEQYF. The DNA of the CDR3 is TGTGCCAGCAGCTCTTCAATGGGGACTAGCGGGAGGTTCGACGAGCAGTACTTC. Based on the CDR3 plus reference TRBV13 and TRBJ2-7, the full variable domain is AAGVIQSPRHLIKEKRETATLKCYPIPRHDTVYWYQQGPGQDPQFLISFYEKMQSDKGSIPDRFSAQQFSDYHSELNMSSLELGDSALYFCASSSSMGTSGRFDEQYFGPGTRLTVT.

The genes are TRBV19 and TRBJ2-3; 8 bases align to TRBD2. The CDR3 extends over 17 amino acids. With 5 bases clipped from V and 4 bases from J, the junction kept 14 bases outside the gene matches. The germline V gene encodes CDR1 LNHDA and CDR2 SQIVND (reference sequence). The CDR3 loop is CASSRRLGTSIADTQYF. Written as DNA, the CDR3 is TGTGCCAGTAGTCGCCGACTCGGGACTAGTATCGCAGATACGCAGTATTTT.

The chain recombines TRBV5-1 with TRBJ2-7, with 8 positions matching TRBD1. Germline V CDR1 and CDR2: SGHRS, YFSETQ. The V gene end was trimmed by 3 bases and the J gene end by 4 bases; junction bases not matched to a gene: 3. The CDR3 contains 13 residues. The CDR3 nucleotides read TGCGCCAGCAGCTGGACAGGGAAGTACGAGCAGTACTTC. This gives the protein CASSWTGKYEQYF.

V usage is TRBV10-2 and J usage is TRBJ2-1; 7 bases fit TRBD2. J lost 7 bases, V lost 8 bases, and 2 bases had no gene match. The CDR3 contains 11 residues. CDR1 and CDR2 (germline): WSHSY, SAAADI. The CDR3, as DNA: TGCGCCAGCTCCGGGGGGAATGAGCAGTTCTTC. Its protein is CASSGGNEQFF.

The chain links TRBV11-3 to TRBJ2-3; 9 bases line up with TRBD2. Trimming removed 3 bases from V and 2 bases from J; junction bases left unmatched: 9. Germline V lookup: CDR1 SGHNT, CDR2 YENEEA. This CDR3 has 17 residues. The CDR3 loop reads CASSFRAAGGFTDTQYF. The CDR3 nucleotides are TGTGCCAGCAGCTTCCGAGCGGCGGGGGGGTTCACAGATACGCAGTATTTT.

This chain joins TRBV15 and TRBJ2-1; 12 positions match TRBD2. In germline, CDR1 is LNHNV, CDR2 YYDKDF (reference sequence). The trim removed 1 base at V and 0 bases at J, leaving 7 bases unmatched. The CDR3 totals 19 residues. The CDR3 loop reads CATSRVRLAGGSSYNEQFF. In DNA form, the CDR3 reads TGTGCCACCAGCAGAGTGAGGCTAGCGGGAGGGAGCTCCTACAATGAGCAGTTCTTC.

The CDR3 DNA follows: TGTGCCAGCGGGAGGTTTAACACCGGGGAGCTGTTTTTT. It encodes CASGRFNTGELFF. V gene TRBV11-3 combines with J gene TRBJ2-2, with a possible D match to TRBD2 (6 bases). The CDR3 has 13 residues. In germline, CDR1 is SGHNT, CDR2 YENEEA. Trimming removed 8 bases from V and 2 bases from J, with 9 bases in between.

The genes are TRBV11-3 and TRBJ2-5, with unresolved D. There are 14 residues in the CDR3. Germline CDR1 and CDR2: SGHNT and YENEEA. Trimming cost V 5 bases and J 3 bases, with 13 bases left between them. The CDR3 here is CASSESRVEETQYF. CDR3 DNA: TGTGCCAGCAGCGAGTCTCGGGTGGAAGAGACCCAGTACTTC.

This rearrangement joins TRBV4-1 to TRBJ1-5; 7 bases fit TRBD1. This CDR3 contains 13 residues. V gave up 2 bases and J gave up 9 bases; unmatched junction bases: 4. The V gene's germline CDR1 is MGHRA and CDR2 YSYEKL. In nucleotides, the CDR3 is TGCGCCAGCAGCCAATCAGGGGGAAGGCCCCAGCATTTT. Its translation: CASSQSGGRPQHF.

The rearrangement joins TRBV19 to TRBJ1-1; 7 bases fit TRBD1. This CDR3 contains 15 residues. After removal of 1 base from V and 4 bases from J, the junction contained 6 bases not matched to a gene. CDR1 and CDR2 from the germline V gene are LNHDA and SQIVND (reference sequence). CDR3 protein: CASSIGATGITEAFF. In DNA form, the CDR3 reads TGTGCCAGTAGTATAGGGGCGACAGGGATCACTGAAGCTTTCTTT.

This clone was recorded once. V and J are TRBV7-9 and TRBJ1-2; D is unresolved. The V end lost 5 bases, the J end lost 4 bases, and 17 bases lay between the germline ends. This CDR3 is built from 15 residues. CDR1 SEHNR and CDR2 FQNEAQ come from the germline V gene (reference sequence). The CDR3 DNA reads TGTGCCAGCAGCGCCCTTGTTGAGGGCGCCTATGGCTACACCTTC. It yields the protein CASSALVEGAYGYTF.

The chain combines TRBV29-1 with TRBJ2-7; TRBD2 agrees at 7 bases. Trimming removed 7 bases from V and 6 bases from J; junction bases left unmatched: 6. In germline, CDR1 is SQVTM, CDR2 ANQGSEA. The CDR3 extends over 11 amino acids. This CDR3 reads CSAILASEQYF. Written as DNA, the CDR3 is TGCAGCGCTATACTAGCGAGCGAGCAGTACTTC.

This rearrangement joins TRBV7-8 to TRBJ1-1; D perhaps matches TRBD1 (5 bases). CDR3 length: 14 residues. V was trimmed by 0 bases and J by 0 bases, leaving 5 bases between them. Looked up from germline, CDR1 is SGHVS and CDR2 is FQNEAQ. For the CDR3, the DNA is TGTGCCAGCAGCTTAGCGACAGTGAACACTGAAGCTTTCTTT. Residues: CASSLATVNTEAFF.

This chain uses TRBV7-6 with TRBJ1-3; the D is unclear. Between the trimmed V and J ends, which lost 4 bases and 1 base, there was a span of 8 bases. This CDR3 comprises 14 residues. Germline CDR1 and CDR2: SGHVS and FNYEAQ. CDR3 in amino acids: CASSYPGSGNTIYF. The CDR3 DNA reads TGTGCCAGCAGCTACCCGGGATCTGGAAACACCATATATTTT. Together with reference TRBV7-6 and TRBJ1-3, the CDR3 gives the full variable domain: GAGVSQSPRYKVTKRGQDVALRCDPISGHVSLYWYRQALGQGPEFLTYFNYEAQQDKSGLPNDRFSAERPEGSISTLTIQRTEQRDSAMYRCASSYPGSGNTIYFGEGSWLTVV.

The chain has TRBV24-1 and TRBJ1-2; TRBD1 might be the D (6 bases). Between the trimmed V and J ends, which lost 3 bases and 6 bases, there was a span of 16 bases. Per the germline V gene, CDR1 is KGHDR and CDR2 is SFDVKD. The CDR3 is 15 amino acids. The CDR3 is CATSDPQGREDGYTF. CDR3 sequence (DNA): TGTGCCACCAGTGATCCACAGGGACGGGAGGATGGCTACACCTTC.

V and J are TRBV5-1 and TRBJ2-3; 7 bases align to TRBD1. Looked up from germline, CDR1 is SGHRS and CDR2 is YFSETQ. V lost 0 bases to trimming and J lost 4 bases; unmatched junction nucleotides: 2. This CDR3 spans 14 amino acids. The CDR3 nucleotides read TGCGCCAGCAGCTTGGACAGGGGTCCAGATACGCAGTATTTT. This gives the protein CASSLDRGPDTQYF. Full variable domain (missing parts from reference TRBV5-1 and TRBJ2-3): KAGVTQTPRYLIKTRGQQVTLSCSPISGHRSVSWYQQTPGQGLQFLFEYFSETQRNKGNFPGRFSGRQFSNSRSEMNVSTLELGDSALYLCASSLDRGPDTQYFGPGTRLTVL.